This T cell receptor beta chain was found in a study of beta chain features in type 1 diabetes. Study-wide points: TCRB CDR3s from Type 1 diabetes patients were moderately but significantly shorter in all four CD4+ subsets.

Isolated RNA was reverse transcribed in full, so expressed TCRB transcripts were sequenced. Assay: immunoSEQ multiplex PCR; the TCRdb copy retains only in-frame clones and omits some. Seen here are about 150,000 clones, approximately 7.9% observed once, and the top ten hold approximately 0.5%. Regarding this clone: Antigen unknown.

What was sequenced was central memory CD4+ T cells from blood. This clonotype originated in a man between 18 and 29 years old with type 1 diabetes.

The DNA of the CDR3 is TGTGCCAGCAGTCTAAAGGAGACCCAGTACTTC. This translates into CASSLKETQYF. The V call is TRBV28, the J call TRBJ2-5; no firm D call. The V end was cut by 5 bases, the J end by 5 bases, with 6 bases between. The length of the CDR3 is 11 residues. The V gene's germline CDR1 is MDHEN and CDR2 SYDVKM.